These T cell receptor beta chains were read from a single sample in a study of control samples from healthy donors and cancer patients. The repertoire was sequenced with immunoSEQ multiplex PCR; TCRdb's copy has only in-frame clones and lacks some. The table lists almost 85,000 clones, 90% to 95% of them singletons, with 4.8% in the top ten. The sequenced material came from blood. These receptors came from a woman aged 18 to 35 in good health. CDR3s leave out the opening cysteine and the closing phenylalanine or tryptophan. A D gene is named only where the DNA matches it firmly.

D,J,V,CDR3
-,TRBJ2-1,TRBV7-9,ASSPTPSSYNEQF
TRBD1,TRBJ1-2,TRBV27,ASSYGTGVGHYGYT
-,TRBJ1-1,TRBV19,ASSIDVGADTEAF
TRBD2,TRBJ2-3,TRBV9,ASSSGGGADTQY
TRBD1,TRBJ1-2,TRBV18,ASSPQQGGKDGYT
TRBD1,TRBJ1-2,TRBV28,ASSLSPTGDYGYT
TRBD1,TRBJ1-2,TRBV28,ASSLRDRGAYGYT
-,TRBJ2-3,TRBV7-2,ASSPRPYTDTQY
TRBD2,TRBJ2-5,TRBV4-1,ASSQEGSGGASETQY
-,TRBJ1-2,TRBV7-3,ASSLTGPAEDSGYT
-,TRBJ1-1,TRBV12-3/TRBV12-4,ASSLNRVKAF
-,TRBJ1-1,TRBV6-6,ASSYGGLGNTEAF
-,TRBJ2-7,TRBV9,ASSPEGDQLSYEQY
TRBD1,TRBJ2-1,TRBV5-4,ASIGQAGNEQF
TRBD1,TRBJ2-3,TRBV5-4,ASSPDRGRGDTQY
-,TRBJ1-3,TRBV19,ASSIKRQGISYSGNTIY
-,TRBJ2-3,TRBV14,ASSQDLETSFTDTQY
-,TRBJ1-2,TRBV11-2,ASSDPKTGHSWGYT
-,TRBJ1-4,TRBV28,ASSLYPREKLF
-,TRBJ2-3,TRBV27,ASSISDDTDTQY
-,TRBJ2-5,TRBV6-6,ASSWSSQETQY
-,TRBJ1-1,TRBV14,ASSSLRRGEAF
TRBD1,TRBJ1-6,TRBV4-2,ASSQTGDNSPLH
-,TRBJ2-7,TRBV4-2,ASSQEEGRSSYEQY
-,TRBJ2-1,TRBV11-3,ASSLLGAGQGIYNEQF
-,TRBJ1-1,TRBV6-5,ASSSVNTEAF
-,TRBJ1-3,TRBV6-6,ASSYSGPKGNTIY
-,TRBJ2-7,TRBV18,ASSPLRDSYEQY
TRBD2,TRBJ2-3,TRBV24-1,ATSDFTSGNTDTQY
-,TRBJ2-3,TRBV4-2,ASSHPTALTDTQY
-,TRBJ2-2,TRBV5-1,ASSGPGGPGTGELF